The T cell receptor beta chain described here comes from a study of cytomegalovirus exposure and HLA in healthy donors. The study, taken as a whole, reports: There were several of the most significant clusters that appeared linked to common viral pathogens in a later analysis. Excluded were some V segments that proved indistinguishable, including TRBV6-2 and TRBV6-3.

A word on this clone: Its specificity is not known.

With 60 Vbeta and 13 Jbeta primers, the PCR was carried out. Repertoires were generated with immunoSEQ multiplex PCR, while TCRdb's copy carries only in-frame clones and drops some. The data contain approximately 130,000 clones, 75% to 85% of them singletons. Unrecorded immune exposure was likely among donors, who were nominally healthy when sampled. Germline trimming cut 3 bases from V and 1 base from J; bases unmatched to any gene: 8. The CDR3 extends over 16 amino acids. CDR1 KGHSH and CDR2 LQKENI come from the germline V gene. V gene TRBV18 combines with J gene TRBJ1-2; 7 nucleotides agree with TRBD1. This clonotype originated in a man between 35 and 55 years old in good health and CMV-seronegative. The sample comprised PBMCs. The DNA for the CDR3 is TGTGCCAGCTCACCTGAGACAGGGATTAATAACTATGGCTACACCTTC. Translating gives CASSPETGINNYGYTF.